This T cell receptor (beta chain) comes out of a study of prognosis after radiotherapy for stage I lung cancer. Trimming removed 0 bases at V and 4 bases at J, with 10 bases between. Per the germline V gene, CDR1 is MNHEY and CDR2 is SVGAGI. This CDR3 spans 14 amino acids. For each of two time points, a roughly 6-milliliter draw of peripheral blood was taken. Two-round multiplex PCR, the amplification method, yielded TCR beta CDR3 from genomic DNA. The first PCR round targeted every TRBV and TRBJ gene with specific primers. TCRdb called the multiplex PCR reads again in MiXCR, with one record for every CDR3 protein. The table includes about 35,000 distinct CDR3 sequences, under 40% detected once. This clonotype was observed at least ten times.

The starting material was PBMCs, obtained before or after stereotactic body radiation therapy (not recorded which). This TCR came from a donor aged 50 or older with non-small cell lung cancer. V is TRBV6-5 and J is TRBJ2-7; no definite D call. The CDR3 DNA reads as TGTGCCAGCAGTTACTCCGGTCAAAGATACGAGCAGTACTTC. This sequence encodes CASSYSGQRYEQYF.